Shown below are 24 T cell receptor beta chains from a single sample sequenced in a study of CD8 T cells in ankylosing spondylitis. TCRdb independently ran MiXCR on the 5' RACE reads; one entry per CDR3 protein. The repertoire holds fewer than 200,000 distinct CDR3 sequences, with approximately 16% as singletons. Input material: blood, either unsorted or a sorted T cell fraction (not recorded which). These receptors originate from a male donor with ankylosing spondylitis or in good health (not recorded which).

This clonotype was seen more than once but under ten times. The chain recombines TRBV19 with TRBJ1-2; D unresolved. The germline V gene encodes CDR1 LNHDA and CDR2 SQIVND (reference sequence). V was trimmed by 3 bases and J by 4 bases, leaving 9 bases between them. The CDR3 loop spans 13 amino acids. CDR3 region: CASSISALYGYTF. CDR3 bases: TGTGCCAGTAGTATCTCAGCCCTCTATGGCTACACCTTC.

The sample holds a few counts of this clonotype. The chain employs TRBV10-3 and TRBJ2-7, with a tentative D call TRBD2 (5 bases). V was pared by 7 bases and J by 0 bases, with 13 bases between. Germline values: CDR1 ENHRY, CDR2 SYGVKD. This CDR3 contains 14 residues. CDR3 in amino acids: CAITDERDSYEQYF. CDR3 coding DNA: TGTGCCATCACGGATGAGAGGGACTCCTACGAGCAGTACTTC.

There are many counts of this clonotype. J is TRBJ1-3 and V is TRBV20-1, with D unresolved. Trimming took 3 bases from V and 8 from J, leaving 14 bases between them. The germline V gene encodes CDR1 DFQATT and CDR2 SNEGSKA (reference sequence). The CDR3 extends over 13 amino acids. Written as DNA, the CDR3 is TGCAGTGCTAGCGAGACCTCGAGAGACACCATATATTTT. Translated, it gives CSASETSRDTIYF.

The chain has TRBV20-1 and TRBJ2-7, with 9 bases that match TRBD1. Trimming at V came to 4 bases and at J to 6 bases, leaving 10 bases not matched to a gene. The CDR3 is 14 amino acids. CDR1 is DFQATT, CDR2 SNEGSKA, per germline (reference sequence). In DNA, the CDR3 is TGCAGTGCTATGTTCCCCGGGACAGGGATCGAGCAGTACTTC. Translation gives CSAMFPGTGIEQYF.

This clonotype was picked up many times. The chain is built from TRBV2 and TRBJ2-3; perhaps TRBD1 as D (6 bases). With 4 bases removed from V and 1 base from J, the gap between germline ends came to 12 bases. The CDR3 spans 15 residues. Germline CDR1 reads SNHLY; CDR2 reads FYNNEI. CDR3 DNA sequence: TGTGCCAGCAGTGCGGCCAGGGGAGGCACAGATACGCAGTATTTT. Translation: CASSAARGGTDTQYF.

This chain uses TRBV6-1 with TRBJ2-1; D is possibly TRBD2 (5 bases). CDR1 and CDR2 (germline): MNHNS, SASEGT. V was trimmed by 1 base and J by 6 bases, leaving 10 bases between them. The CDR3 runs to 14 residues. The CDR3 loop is CASSEGLIPNEQFF. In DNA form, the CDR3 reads TGTGCCAGCAGTGAAGGACTAATCCCCAATGAGCAGTTCTTC.

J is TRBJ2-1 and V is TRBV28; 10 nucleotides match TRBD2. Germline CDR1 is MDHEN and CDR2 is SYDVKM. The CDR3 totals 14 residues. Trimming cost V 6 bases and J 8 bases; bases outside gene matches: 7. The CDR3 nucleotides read TGTGCCAGCAGGGTCTCTAGCGGGAGTGATGAGCAGTTCTTC. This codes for CASRVSSGSDEQFF.

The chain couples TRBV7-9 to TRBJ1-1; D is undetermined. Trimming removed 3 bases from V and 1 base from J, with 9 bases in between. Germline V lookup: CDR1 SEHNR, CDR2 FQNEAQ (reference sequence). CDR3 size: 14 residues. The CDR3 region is CASSFIWKNTEAFF. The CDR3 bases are TGTGCCAGCAGCTTCATCTGGAAGAACACTGAAGCTTTCTTT.

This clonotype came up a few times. CDR3 protein: CASSPPENYGYTF. For the CDR3, the DNA is TGTGCCAGCAGTCCCCCCGAGAACTATGGCTACACCTTC. The chain combines TRBV28 with TRBJ1-2; D gene ambiguous. Trimming took 5 bases from V and 2 from J, leaving 9 bases between them. The CDR3 spans 13 residues. The germline CDR1 and CDR2 sequences are MDHEN and SYDVKM.

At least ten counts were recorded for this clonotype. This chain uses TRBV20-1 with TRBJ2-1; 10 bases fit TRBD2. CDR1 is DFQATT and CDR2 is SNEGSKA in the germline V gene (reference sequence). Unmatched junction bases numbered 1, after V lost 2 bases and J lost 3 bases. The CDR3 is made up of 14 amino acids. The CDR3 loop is CSARKREGYNEQFF. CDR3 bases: TGCAGTGCTAGAAAGCGGGAGGGCTACAATGAGCAGTTCTTC.

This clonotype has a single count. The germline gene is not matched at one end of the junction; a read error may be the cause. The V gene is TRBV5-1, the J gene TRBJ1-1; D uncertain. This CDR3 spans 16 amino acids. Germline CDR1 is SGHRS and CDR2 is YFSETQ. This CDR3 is CAISSGGEMANTEAFF. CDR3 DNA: TGCGCCATCAGCTCAGGCGGGGAGATGGCGAACACTGAAGCTTTCTTT.

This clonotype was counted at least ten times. The CDR3 sequence: CSAREGPPGGPQHF. CDR3 sequence (DNA): TGCAGTGCTAGAGAGGGTCCTCCCGGGGGGCCCCAGCATTTT. V usage is TRBV20-1 and J usage is TRBJ1-5, with a tentative D call TRBD1 (5 bases). The CDR3 runs 14 residues. CDR1 DFQATT and CDR2 SNEGSKA come from the germline V gene (reference sequence). The V gene lost 0 bases and the J gene lost 9 bases, with 15 bases spanning the gap.

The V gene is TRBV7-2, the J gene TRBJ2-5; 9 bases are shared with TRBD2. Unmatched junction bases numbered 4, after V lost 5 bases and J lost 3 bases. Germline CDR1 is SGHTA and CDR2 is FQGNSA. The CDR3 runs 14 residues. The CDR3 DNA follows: TGTGCCAGCAGCCCTCGACTAGCGGAAGAGACCCAGTACTTC. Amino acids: CASSPRLAEETQYF.

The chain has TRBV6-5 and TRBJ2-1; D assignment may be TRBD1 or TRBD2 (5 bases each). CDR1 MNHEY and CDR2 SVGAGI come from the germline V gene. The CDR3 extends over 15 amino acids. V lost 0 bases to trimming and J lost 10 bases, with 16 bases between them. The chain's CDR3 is CASSYSGAGAQEQFF. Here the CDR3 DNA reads TGTGCCAGCAGTTACTCTGGGGCGGGTGCTCAAGAGCAGTTCTTC.

CDR3 in amino acids: CASSTGTSVTGELFF. The CDR3 DNA follows: TGTGCCAGCAGTACCGGGACTAGCGTTACCGGGGAGCTGTTTTTT. The rearrangement joins TRBV28 to TRBJ2-2; TRBD2 agrees at 10 bases. The germline CDR1 and CDR2 sequences are MDHEN and SYDVKM. The CDR3 runs 15 residues. V gave up 5 bases and J gave up 5 bases; unmatched junction bases: 5.

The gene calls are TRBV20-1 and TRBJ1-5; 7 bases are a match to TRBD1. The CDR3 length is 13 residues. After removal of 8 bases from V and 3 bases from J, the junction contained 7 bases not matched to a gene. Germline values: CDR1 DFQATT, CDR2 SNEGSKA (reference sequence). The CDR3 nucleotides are TGCAGTAGCCGGACAGGTCTCAATCAGCCCCAGCATTTT. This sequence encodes CSSRTGLNQPQHF.

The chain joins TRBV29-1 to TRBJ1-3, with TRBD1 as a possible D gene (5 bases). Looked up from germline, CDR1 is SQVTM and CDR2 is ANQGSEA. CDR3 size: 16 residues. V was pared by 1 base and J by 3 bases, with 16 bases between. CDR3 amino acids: CSVEGRGTGSGNTIYF. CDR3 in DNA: TGCAGCGTTGAAGGCCGGGGCACGGGGAGTGGAAACACCATATATTTT.

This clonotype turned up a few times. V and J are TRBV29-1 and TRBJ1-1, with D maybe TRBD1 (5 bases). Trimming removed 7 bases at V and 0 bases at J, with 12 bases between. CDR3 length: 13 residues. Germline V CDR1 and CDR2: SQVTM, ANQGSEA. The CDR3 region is CSASGGMNTEAFF. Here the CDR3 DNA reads TGCAGCGCATCGGGGGGGATGAACACTGAAGCTTTCTTT.

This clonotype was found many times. CDR3 in DNA: TGTGCCAGCAGCATCGCGGCGGGACAGGGGATTGAAAAACTGTTTTTT. This codes for CASSIAAGQGIEKLFF. The chain carries TRBV5-6 and TRBJ1-4, with TRBD1 matching over 10 bases. V shed 4 bases, J shed 7 bases, and the junction held 10 bases outside the gene matches. CDR3 length equals 16 residues. The V gene's germline CDR1 is SGHDT and CDR2 YYEEEE.

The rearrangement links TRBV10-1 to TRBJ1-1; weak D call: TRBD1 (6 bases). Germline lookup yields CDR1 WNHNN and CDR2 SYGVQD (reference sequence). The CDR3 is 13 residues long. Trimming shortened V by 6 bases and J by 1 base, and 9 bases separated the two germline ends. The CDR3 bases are TGCGCCAGCAGACCGGGACAGAACACTGAAGCTTTCTTT. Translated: CASRPGQNTEAFF.

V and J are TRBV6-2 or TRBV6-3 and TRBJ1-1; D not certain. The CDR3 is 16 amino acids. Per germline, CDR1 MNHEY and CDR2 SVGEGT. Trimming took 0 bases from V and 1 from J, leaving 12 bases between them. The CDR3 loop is CASSYSPGEWNTEAFF. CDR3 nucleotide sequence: TGTGCCAGCAGTTACTCGCCCGGGGAGTGGAACACTGAAGCTTTCTTT.

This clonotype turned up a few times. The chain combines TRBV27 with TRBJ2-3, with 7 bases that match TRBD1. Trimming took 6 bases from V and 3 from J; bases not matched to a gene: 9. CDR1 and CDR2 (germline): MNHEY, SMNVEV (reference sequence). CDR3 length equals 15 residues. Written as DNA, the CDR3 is TGTGCCAGCAGCCTACGACAGGGCATTACAGATACGCAGTATTTT. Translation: CASSLRQGITDTQYF.

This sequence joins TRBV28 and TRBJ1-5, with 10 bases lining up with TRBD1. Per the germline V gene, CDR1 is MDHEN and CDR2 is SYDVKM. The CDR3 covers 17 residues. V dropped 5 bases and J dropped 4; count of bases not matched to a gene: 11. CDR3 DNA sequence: TGTGCCAGCAGTACTAGGACAGGGGGTTCAGGGAATCAGCCCCAGCATTTT. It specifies CASSTRTGGSGNQPQHF.

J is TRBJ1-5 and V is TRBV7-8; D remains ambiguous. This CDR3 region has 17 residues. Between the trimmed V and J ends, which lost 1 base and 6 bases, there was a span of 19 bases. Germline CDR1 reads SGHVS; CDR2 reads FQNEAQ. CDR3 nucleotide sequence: TGTGCCAGCAGCTTAGTCGGCAGTGGGGTTATAAGTCAGCCCCAGCATTTT. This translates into CASSLVGSGVISQPQHF. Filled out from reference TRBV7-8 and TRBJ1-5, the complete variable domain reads GAGVSQSPRYKVAKRGQDVALRCDPISGHVSLFWYQQALGQGPEFLTYFQNEAQLDKSGLPSDRFFAERPEGSVSTLKIQRTQQEDSAVYLCASSLVGSGVISQPQHFGDGTRLSIL.